Below, 3 T cell receptor beta chains from the same sample are listed, as sequenced in a study of regulatory T cells in long-lasting Graves disease. The sample's time point: newly diagnosed GD, antithyroid drugs for less than 3 months. Researchers made the TCR library from RNA that was extracted from PBMCs. In building TCR beta libraries, iRepertoire HTBI primers were used together with Arm-PCR of CDR3 regions. MiXCR, applied by TCRdb to the multiplex PCR reads, yields one record per CDR3 protein. The sample yields approximately 360,000 distinct CDR3 sequences, about 12% seen once. The sample also formed part of further work on T cells in Graves' hyperthyroidism and ophthalmopathy.

The starting material was peripheral blood mononuclear cells (PBMCs), obtained at new diagnosis, from a patient treated with antithyroid drugs. The source is a woman aged 18-35 years with Graves disease.

The table lists this clonotype with a few counts. CDR3 protein: CASSQTLSRGSSYNEQFF. In DNA form, the CDR3 reads TGTGCCAGCAGCCAGACACTATCTAGGGGGAGCTCCTACAATGAGCAGTTCTTC. The V and J genes are TRBV3-1 and TRBJ2-1, with D possibly being TRBD1 (6 bases). Germline V lookup: CDR1 LGHDT, CDR2 YNNKEL (reference sequence). Deletions cut 3 bases from V and 0 bases from J, with 18 bases between. The CDR3 has 18 residues.

This clonotype was counted at least ten times. The J gene is TRBJ1-1, the V gene TRBV12-3 or TRBV12-4; no definite D call. The CDR3 is 13 amino acids. V dropped 2 bases and J dropped 4 bases, with 8 bases sitting between them. In DNA, the CDR3 is TGTGCCAGCAGTTTACGGGGTATCACTGAAGCTTTCTTT. Translated, it gives CASSLRGITEAFF.

This clonotype occurred many times. The V and J genes are TRBV12-3 or TRBV12-4 and TRBJ2-5; D is perhaps TRBD1 or TRBD2 (5 bases each). This CDR3 region has 11 residues. Trimming left V 6 bases short and J 13 bases short, with 15 bases between. The CDR3 DNA is TGTGCCAGCAGCCCCGGGGCCGGGGTGTACTTC. Translation: CASSPGAGVYF.